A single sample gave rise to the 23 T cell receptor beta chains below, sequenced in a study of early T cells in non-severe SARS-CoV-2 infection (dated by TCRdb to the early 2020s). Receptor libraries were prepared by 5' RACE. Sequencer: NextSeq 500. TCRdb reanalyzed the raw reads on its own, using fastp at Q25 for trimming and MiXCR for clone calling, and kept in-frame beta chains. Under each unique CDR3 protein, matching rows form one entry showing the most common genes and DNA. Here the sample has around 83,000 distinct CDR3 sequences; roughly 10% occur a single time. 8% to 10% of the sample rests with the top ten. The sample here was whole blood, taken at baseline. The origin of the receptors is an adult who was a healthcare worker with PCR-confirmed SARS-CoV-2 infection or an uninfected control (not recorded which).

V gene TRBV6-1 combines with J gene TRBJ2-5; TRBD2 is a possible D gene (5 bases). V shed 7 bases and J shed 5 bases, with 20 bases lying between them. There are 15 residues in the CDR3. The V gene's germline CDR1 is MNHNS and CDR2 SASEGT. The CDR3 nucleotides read TGTGCCAGCATAACGGGAAGTACAACGAGGGAGACCCAGTACTTC. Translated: CASITGSTTRETQYF.

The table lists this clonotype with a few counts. Written as DNA, the CDR3 is TGCAGTGCGAGGGACACGAGGTACACCGGGGAGCTGTTTTTT. It codes for CSARDTRYTGELFF. The rearrangement uses TRBV20-1 and TRBJ2-2, with D possibly being TRBD1 (6 bases). CDR3 length: 14 amino acids. Per the germline V gene, CDR1 is DFQATT and CDR2 is SNEGSKA (reference sequence). V gave up 6 bases and J gave up 3 bases, with 14 bases separating them.

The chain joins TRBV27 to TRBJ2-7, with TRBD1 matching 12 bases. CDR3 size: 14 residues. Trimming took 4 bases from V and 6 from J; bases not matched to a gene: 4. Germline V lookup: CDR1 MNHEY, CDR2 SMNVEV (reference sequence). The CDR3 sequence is CASSWGQGAGEQYF. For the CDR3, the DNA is TGTGCCAGCAGTTGGGGACAGGGGGCAGGCGAGCAGTACTTC.

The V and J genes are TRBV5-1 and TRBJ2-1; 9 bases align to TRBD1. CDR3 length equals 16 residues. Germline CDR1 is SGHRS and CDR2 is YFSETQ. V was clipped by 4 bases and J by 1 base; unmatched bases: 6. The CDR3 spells CASSGDRASSYNEQFF. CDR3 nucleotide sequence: TGCGCCAGCAGCGGGGACAGGGCCTCGTCCTACAATGAGCAGTTCTTC.

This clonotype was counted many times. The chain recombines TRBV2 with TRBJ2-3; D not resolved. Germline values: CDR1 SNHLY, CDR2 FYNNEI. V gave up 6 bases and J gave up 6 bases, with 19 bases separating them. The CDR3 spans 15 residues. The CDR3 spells CASSPVPDRPDTQYF. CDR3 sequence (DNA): TGTGCCAGCAGCCCAGTACCTGACCGGCCCGATACGCAGTATTTT.

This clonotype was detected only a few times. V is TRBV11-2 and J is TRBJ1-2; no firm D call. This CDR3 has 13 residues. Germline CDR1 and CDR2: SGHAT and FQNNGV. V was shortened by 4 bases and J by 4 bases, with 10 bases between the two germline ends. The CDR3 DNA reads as TGTGCCAGCAGCTCAACCCGCGCCTATGGCTACACCTTC. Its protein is CASSSTRAYGYTF.

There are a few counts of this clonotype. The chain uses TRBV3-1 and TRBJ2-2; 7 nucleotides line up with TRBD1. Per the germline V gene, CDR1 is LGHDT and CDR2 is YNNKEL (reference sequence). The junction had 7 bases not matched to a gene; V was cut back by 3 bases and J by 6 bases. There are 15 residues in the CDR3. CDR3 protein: CASSQSGGWAGELFF. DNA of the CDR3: TGTGCCAGCAGCCAGTCAGGGGGTTGGGCCGGGGAGCTGTTTTTT.

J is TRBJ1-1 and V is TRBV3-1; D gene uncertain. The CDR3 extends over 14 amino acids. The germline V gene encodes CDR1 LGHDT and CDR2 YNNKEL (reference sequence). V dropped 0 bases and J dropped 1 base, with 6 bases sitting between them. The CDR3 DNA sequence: TGTGCCAGCAGCCAAGATACGGGGAACACTGAAGCTTTCTTT. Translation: CASSQDTGNTEAFF.

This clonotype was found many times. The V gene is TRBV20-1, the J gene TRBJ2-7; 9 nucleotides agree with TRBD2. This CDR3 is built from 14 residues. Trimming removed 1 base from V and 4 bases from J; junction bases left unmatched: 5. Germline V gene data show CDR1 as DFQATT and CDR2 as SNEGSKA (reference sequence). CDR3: CSARAASGTYEQYF. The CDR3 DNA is TGCAGTGCTAGAGCGGCTAGCGGGACATACGAGCAGTACTTC.

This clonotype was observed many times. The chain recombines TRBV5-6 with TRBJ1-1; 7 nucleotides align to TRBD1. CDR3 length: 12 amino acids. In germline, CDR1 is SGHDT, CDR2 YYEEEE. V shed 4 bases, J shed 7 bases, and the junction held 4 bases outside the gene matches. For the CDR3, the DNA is TGTGCCAGCAGCGGGGACAGCCTTGAAGCTTTCTTT. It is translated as CASSGDSLEAFF. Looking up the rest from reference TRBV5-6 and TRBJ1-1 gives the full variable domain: DAGVTQSPTHLIKTRGQQVTLRCSPKSGHDTVSWYQQALGQGPQFIFQYYEEEERQRGNFPDRFSGHQFPNYSSELNVNALLLGDSALYLCASSGDSLEAFFGQGTRLTVV.

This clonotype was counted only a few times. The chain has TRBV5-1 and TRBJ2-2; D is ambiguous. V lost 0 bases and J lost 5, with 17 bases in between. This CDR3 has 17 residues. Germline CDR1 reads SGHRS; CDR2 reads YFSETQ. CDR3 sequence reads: CASSLGGMETRTGELFF. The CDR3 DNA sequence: TGCGCCAGCAGCTTGGGGGGAATGGAGACCAGAACCGGGGAGCTGTTTTTT.

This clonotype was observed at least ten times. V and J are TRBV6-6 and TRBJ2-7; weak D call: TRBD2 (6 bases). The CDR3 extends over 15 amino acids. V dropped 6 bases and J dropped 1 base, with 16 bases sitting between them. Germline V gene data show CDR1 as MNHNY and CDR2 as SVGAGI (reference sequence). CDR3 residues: CASRSREGGSYEQYF. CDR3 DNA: TGTGCCAGCAGGTCCAGGGAAGGAGGGTCCTACGAGCAGTACTTC.

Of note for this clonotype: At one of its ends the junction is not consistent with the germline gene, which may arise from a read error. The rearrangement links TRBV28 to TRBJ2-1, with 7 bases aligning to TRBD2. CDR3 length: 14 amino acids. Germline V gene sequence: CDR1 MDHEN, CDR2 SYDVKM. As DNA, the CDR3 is TGTGCCAGCAGTTTCCCGCCGAGCGGGAACCCTAGGGTCTTC. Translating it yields CASSFPPSGNPRVF. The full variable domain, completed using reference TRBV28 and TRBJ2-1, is DVKVTQSSRYLVKRTGEKVFLECVQDMDHENMFWYRQDPGLGLRLIYFSYDVKMKEKGDIPEGYSVSREKKERFSLILESASTNQTSMYLCASSFPPSGNPRVFGPGTRLTVL.

CDR3 DNA: TGTGCCAGCAGCTTGCCCTCCGGGGAGCTGTTTTTT. It translates to CASSLPSGELFF. The rearrangement links TRBV5-6 to TRBJ2-2; D remains ambiguous. CDR3 length: 12 residues. V was shortened by 1 base and J by 6 bases, with 4 bases between the two germline ends. Germline CDR1 reads SGHDT; CDR2 reads YYEEEE. The full variable domain, in which reference TRBV5-6 and TRBJ2-2 provide the parts outside the CDR3, is DAGVTQSPTHLIKTRGQQVTLRCSPKSGHDTVSWYQQALGQGPQFIFQYYEEEERQRGNFPDRFSGHQFPNYSSELNVNALLLGDSALYLCASSLPSGELFFGEGSRLTVL.

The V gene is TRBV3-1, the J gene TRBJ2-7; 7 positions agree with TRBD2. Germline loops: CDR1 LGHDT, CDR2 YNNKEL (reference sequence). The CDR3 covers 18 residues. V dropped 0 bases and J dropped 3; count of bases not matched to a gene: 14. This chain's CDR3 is CASSQEVWGGRGYYEQYF. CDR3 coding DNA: TGTGCCAGCAGCCAAGAGGTGTGGGGAGGGAGAGGTTACTACGAGCAGTACTTC.

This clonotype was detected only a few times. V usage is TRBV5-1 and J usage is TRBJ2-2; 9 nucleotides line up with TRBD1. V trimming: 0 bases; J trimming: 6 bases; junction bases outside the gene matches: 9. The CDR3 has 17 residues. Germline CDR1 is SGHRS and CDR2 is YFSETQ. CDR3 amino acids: CASSLGWDREGPGELFF. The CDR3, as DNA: TGCGCCAGCAGCTTGGGCTGGGACAGGGAAGGACCCGGGGAGCTGTTTTTT.

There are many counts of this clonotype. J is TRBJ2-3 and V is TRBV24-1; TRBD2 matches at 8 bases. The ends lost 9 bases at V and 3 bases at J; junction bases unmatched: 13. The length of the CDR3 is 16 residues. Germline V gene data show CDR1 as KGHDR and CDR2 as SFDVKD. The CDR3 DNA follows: TGTGCCACCTCCCCACCCGAGGTAGCGGGAACAGATACGCAGTATTTT. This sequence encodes CATSPPEVAGTDTQYF.

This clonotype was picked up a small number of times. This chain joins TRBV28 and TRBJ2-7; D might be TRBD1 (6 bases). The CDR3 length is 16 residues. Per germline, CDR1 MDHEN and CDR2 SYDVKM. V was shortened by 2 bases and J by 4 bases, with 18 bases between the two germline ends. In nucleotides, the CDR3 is TGTGCCAGCAGTTTACCAGAAGGGCGCAGGGGTTACGAGCAGTACTTC. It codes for CASSLPEGRRGYEQYF.

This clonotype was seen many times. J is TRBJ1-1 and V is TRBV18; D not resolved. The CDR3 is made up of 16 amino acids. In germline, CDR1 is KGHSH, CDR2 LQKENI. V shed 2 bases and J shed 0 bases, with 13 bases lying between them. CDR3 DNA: TGTGCCAGCTCACCATTCGGGGAGGGATTGAACACTGAAGCTTTCTTT. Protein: CASSPFGEGLNTEAFF.

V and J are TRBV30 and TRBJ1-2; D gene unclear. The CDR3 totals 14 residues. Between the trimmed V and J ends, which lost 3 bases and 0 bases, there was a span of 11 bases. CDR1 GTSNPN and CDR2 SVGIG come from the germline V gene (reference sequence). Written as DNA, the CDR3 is TGTGCCTGGAGGTCTGGGGTAACTAACTATGGCTACACCTTC. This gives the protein CAWRSGVTNYGYTF.

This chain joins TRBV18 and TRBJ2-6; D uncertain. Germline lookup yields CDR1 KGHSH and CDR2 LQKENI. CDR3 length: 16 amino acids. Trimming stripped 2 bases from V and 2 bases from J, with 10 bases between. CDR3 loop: CASSPWSSPGANVLTF. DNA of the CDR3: TGTGCCAGCTCACCATGGAGCAGCCCTGGGGCCAACGTCCTGACTTTC.

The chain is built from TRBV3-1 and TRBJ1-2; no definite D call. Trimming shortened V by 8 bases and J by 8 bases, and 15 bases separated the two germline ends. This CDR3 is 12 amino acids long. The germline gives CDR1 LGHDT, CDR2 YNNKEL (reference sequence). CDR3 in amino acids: CASGSGLQGYTF. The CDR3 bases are TGTGCCAGCGGGAGTGGCCTCCAGGGCTACACCTTC.

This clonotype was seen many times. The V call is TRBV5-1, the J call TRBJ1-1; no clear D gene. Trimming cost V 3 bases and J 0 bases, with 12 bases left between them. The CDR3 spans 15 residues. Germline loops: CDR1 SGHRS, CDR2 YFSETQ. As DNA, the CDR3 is TGCGCCAGCAGCTCCCTTCAGGCCATGAACACTGAAGCTTTCTTT. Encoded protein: CASSSLQAMNTEAFF.